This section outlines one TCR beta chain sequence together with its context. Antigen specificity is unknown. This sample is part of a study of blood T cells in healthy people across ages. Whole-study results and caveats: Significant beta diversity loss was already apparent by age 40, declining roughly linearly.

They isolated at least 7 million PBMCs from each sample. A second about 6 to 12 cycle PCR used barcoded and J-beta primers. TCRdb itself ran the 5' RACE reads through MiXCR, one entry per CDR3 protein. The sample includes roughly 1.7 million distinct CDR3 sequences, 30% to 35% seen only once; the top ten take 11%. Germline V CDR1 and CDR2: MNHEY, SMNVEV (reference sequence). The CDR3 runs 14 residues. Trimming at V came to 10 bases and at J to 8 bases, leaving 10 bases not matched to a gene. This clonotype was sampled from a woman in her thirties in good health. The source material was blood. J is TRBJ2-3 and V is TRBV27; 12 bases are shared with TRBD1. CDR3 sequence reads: CANSSGTGGFTQYF. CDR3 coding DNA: TGTGCCAACAGCTCCGGGACAGGGGGCTTTACGCAGTATTTT.